Each of the 16 T cell receptor beta chains below was sequenced from the same sample in a study of cytomegalovirus exposure and HLA in healthy donors. Some clones are missing from TCRdb's copy, which holds only in-frame ones; the method was immunoSEQ multiplex PCR. This table has about 82,000 clones, 95% appearing once. Sequencing input: PBMCs. The origin of the receptors is a woman under 30 in good health and CMV-seronegative.

The chain carries TRBV2 and TRBJ1-5; TRBD1 matches at 8 bases. V dropped 5 bases and J dropped 5; count of bases not matched to a gene: 5. The germline CDR1 and CDR2 sequences are SNHLY and FYNNEI. CDR3 size: 14 residues. CDR3 sequence: CASSYGQGDQPQHF. In DNA form, the CDR3 reads TGTGCCAGCAGTTACGGACAGGGAGATCAGCCCCAGCATTTT.

The V gene is TRBV7-2, the J gene TRBJ2-2; TRBD2 is a possible D gene (6 bases). Germline V gene lookup returns CDR1 SGHTA and CDR2 FQGNSA. CDR3 length: 15 residues. V lost 5 bases and J 5 bases, leaving 15 bases between the germline ends. This chain's CDR3 is CASSTQGGWTGELFF. The CDR3 DNA reads TGTGCCAGCAGCACCCAGGGAGGATGGACCGGGGAGCTGTTTTTT.

This rearrangement joins TRBV10-3 to TRBJ1-1, with TRBD1 identical over 7 bases. Germline CDR1 and CDR2: ENHRY and SYGVKD. V lost 4 bases, J lost 1 base, and 6 bases stayed unmatched. The CDR3 runs 15 residues. Written as DNA, the CDR3 is TGTGCCATCAGTGGAAAGACAGGGCCGAACACTGAAGCTTTCTTT. Translating gives CAISGKTGPNTEAFF.

The chain combines TRBV30 with TRBJ1-4; D perhaps matches TRBD1 (6 bases). The germline CDR1 and CDR2 sequences are GTSNPN and SVGIG (reference sequence). This CDR3 is built from 15 residues. With 5 bases removed from V and 7 bases from J, the gap between germline ends came to 20 bases. The chain's CDR3 is CAWGNLAGESEKLFF. For the CDR3, the DNA is TGTGCCTGGGGTAACTTGGCAGGGGAGAGTGAAAAACTGTTTTTT.

V gene TRBV7-9 combines with J gene TRBJ1-2, with 9 bases aligning to TRBD1. CDR1 and CDR2 (germline): SEHNR, FQNEAQ (reference sequence). V was pared by 5 bases and J by 5 bases, with 6 bases of the junction left unmatched. The CDR3 is made up of 14 amino acids. The CDR3 DNA is TGTGCCAGCAGCCCCGGGACAGGGAGTTATGGCTACACCTTC. It is translated as CASSPGTGSYGYTF.

The rearrangement uses TRBV28 and TRBJ1-1, with TRBD1 matching 8 bases. V lost 7 bases, J lost 1 base, and 8 bases stayed unmatched. The CDR3 length is 15 residues. Per the germline V gene, CDR1 is MDHEN and CDR2 is SYDVKM. The CDR3 bases are TGTGCCAGCACCGTTACCGGGACAGGGAACACTGAAGCTTTCTTT. Its protein product is CASTVTGTGNTEAFF.

The sample holds one count of this clone. J is TRBJ2-7 and V is TRBV15; D possibly corresponds to TRBD2 (6 bases). CDR1 and CDR2 from the germline V gene are LNHNV and YYDKDF (reference sequence). Trimming pared 0 bases from V and 2 bases from J, leaving 11 bases between. CDR3 length equals 15 residues. CDR3 in amino acids: CATSREEGLAYEQYF. The CDR3 bases are TGTGCCACCAGCAGAGAGGAGGGATTAGCCTACGAGCAGTACTTC.

This sequence joins TRBV15 and TRBJ2-1; 7 nucleotides match TRBD2. Germline CDR1 is LNHNV and CDR2 is YYDKDF (reference sequence). This CDR3 is built from 14 residues. V lost 0 bases and J lost 9; bases outside the gene matches: 5. CDR3 in DNA: TGTGCCACCAGCAGAGATATGGGAGGGTTTGAGCAGTTCTTC. This gives the protein CATSRDMGGFEQFF.

V and J are TRBV19 and TRBJ2-6, with D possibly being TRBD2 (6 bases). The CDR3 contains 17 residues. Germline V lookup: CDR1 LNHDA, CDR2 SQIVND (reference sequence). Trimming pared 4 bases from V and 3 bases from J, leaving 16 bases between. The CDR3 DNA sequence: TGTGCCAGTAGTAAGGAGGGTTGGGGCATTGGGGCCAACGTCCTGACTTTC. Encoded protein: CASSKEGWGIGANVLTF.

J is TRBJ1-4 and V is TRBV4-3; a weak D match, TRBD1 (5 bases). The CDR3 is 15 amino acids. The V and J ends lost 4 bases and 6 bases respectively, with 15 bases between them. In germline, CDR1 is LGHNA, CDR2 YSLEER. CDR3 nucleotides: TGCGCCAGCAGCCCTGCCCGGGGAGGGGATGAAAAACTGTTTTTT. As protein: CASSPARGGDEKLFF.

Here the CDR3 DNA reads TGTGCCAGCAGCTTAACCCGACTAGCGGGAGGACGTTCAGATACGCAGTATTTT. It specifies CASSLTRLAGGRSDTQYF. The V gene is TRBV7-8, the J gene TRBJ2-3; 13 nucleotides align to TRBD2. The CDR3 runs to 18 residues. V shed 2 bases and J 4 bases; nucleotides not matched to a gene: 9. Per the germline V gene, CDR1 is SGHVS and CDR2 is FQNEAQ.

This clone has only one observation. The V and J genes are TRBV4-1 and TRBJ1-1; D ambiguous. V was cut by 4 bases and J by 1 base, with 13 bases left in between. The CDR3 totals 15 residues. Germline lookup yields CDR1 MGHRA and CDR2 YSYEKL. DNA for the CDR3: TGCGCCAGCAGCCCCTACTTTCTTGGGAACACTGAAGCTTTCTTT. It encodes CASSPYFLGNTEAFF.

A single count supports this clone. The chain recombines TRBV12-1 with TRBJ1-5; the D call of TRBD1 is as the table states it, not checked on the DNA. TRBV12-1 is a pseudogene locus. CDR3 length equals 14 residues. The DNA for the CDR3 is TGTGCCAGCAACAGGGACAGGGGGCATCAGCCCCAGCATTTT. Translation: CASNRDRGHQPQHF.

This clone has only one observation. The V gene is TRBV4-1, the J gene TRBJ1-5; no definite D call. The ends were cut back, 0 bases at V and 6 bases at J, with 12 bases in the middle. Germline lookup yields CDR1 MGHRA and CDR2 YSYEKL. The CDR3 totals 15 residues. In DNA, the CDR3 is TGCGCCAGCAGCCAAGATGGGAGGGTGGGTCAGCCCCAGCATTTT. Protein product: CASSQDGRVGQPQHF.

J is TRBJ2-7 and V is TRBV19, with D perhaps TRBD1 (6 bases). The germline gives CDR1 LNHDA, CDR2 SQIVND (reference sequence). This CDR3 is 16 amino acids long. The V end lost 5 bases, the J end lost 9 bases, and 26 bases lay between the germline ends. DNA for the CDR3: TGTGCCAGTAGTTTGCAGGGGACGGGTGGTGTTGATGGGCAGTACTTC. As protein: CASSLQGTGGVDGQYF. Combining the CDR3 with reference TRBV19 and TRBJ2-7 gives the whole variable domain DGGITQSPKYLFRKEGQNVTLSCEQNLNHDAMYWYRQDPGQGLRLIYYSQIVNDFQKGDIAEGYSVSREKKESFPLTVTSAQKNPTAFYLCASSLQGTGGVDGQYFGPGTRLTVT.

The V and J genes are TRBV5-6 and TRBJ2-1, with TRBD2 matching 8 bases. Looked up from germline, CDR1 is SGHDT and CDR2 is YYEEEE. The V segment lost 4 bases and the J segment 9 bases; nucleotides outside the gene matches: 3. The CDR3 is made up of 12 amino acids. The CDR3 loop reads CASSGTSPEQFF. CDR3 coding DNA: TGTGCCAGCAGCGGGACTAGTCCTGAGCAGTTCTTC.